This T cell receptor (beta chain) was captured by sequencing in a study of T cells in Graves' hyperthyroidism and ophthalmopathy. Remarks on this clonotype: Its target is not known.

The CDR3 has 12 residues. Germline-derived CDR1 and CDR2 are SEHNR and FQNEAQ (reference sequence). The V gene lost 1 base and the J gene lost 13 bases, with 13 bases spanning the gap. Newly diagnosed patients aged 18 to 65 had hyperthyroidism of under 2 months' duration. Clinical symptoms, serum thyroxine, TRAb, thyroid ultrasound and orbital computed tomography informed diagnoses. Study-wide points: In the blood, most expanded thyroid clonotypes above 0.001 appeared as well.

Template material for amplifying TCR beta CDR3 regions consisted of RNA transcripts. First-round RT-PCR with HTBI primers amplified the TCR CDR3 region. TCRdb passed the multiplex PCR reads through MiXCR, listing each CDR3 protein once. The table has a few hundred thousand distinct CDR3 sequences, approximately 14% seen once; the top ten hold around 7%. The clonotype was recovered from a woman younger than 30 with Graves' hyperthyroidism. V and J are TRBV7-9 and TRBJ2-5; D may correspond to TRBD1 or TRBD2 (5 bases each). The sequencing input was blood. In DNA form, the CDR3 reads TGTGCCAGCAGCTTAGGGGACCGGGTTCCGTACTTC. As protein: CASSLGDRVPYF.